The entry below describes one T cell receptor beta chain. This sample was included in a study of T-cell reconstitution after alpha-beta-depleted transplantation in children. J was trimmed by 14 bases and V by 5 bases; bases with no gene match: 9. This CDR3 is built from 12 residues. The germline gives CDR1 DFQATT, CDR2 SNEGSKA (reference sequence). TCRbeta library preparation incorporated unique molecular identifiers. TCRdb processed the PCR reads anew with MiXCR; each CDR3 protein has one entry. The sample shows around 300,000 distinct CDR3 sequences, approximately 20% of them seen only once. V gene TRBV20-1 combines with J gene TRBJ2-1; TRBD2 matches at 10 bases. The sequence came from a male patient aged 10 to 17 who had a stem cell transplant for acute lymphoblastic leukemia, so the T cells may come from the graft donor. This sample comprised PBMCs, mostly from graft donor cells, obtained 180 days after TCRalphabeta/CD19-depleted stem cell transplant. CDR3 region: CSAVASGRREFF. CDR3 bases: TGCAGTGCTGTCGCTAGCGGGAGAAGGGAGTTCTTC.